This is a list of T cell receptor beta chains from one sample in a study of T cell responses to AZD1222 COVID-19 vaccine. Here immunoSEQ multiplex PCR was the method, and the copy in TCRdb shows in-frame clones only, minus some. Of some 110,000 clones in the sample, about 91% were seen once. Material: peripheral blood, obtained 28 days after the second AZD1222 dose. These receptors all stem from an adult who received the AZD1222 COVID-19 vaccine. The CDR3 runs from the conserved cysteine through the conserved F or W. The order of the fields is V gene, clone size, J gene, D gene, CDR3 protein, CDR3 DNA. The D gene is left open where the match is weak. Only some rows state a clone size, as once, few, many or a class for expanded clones.

TRBV15	.	TRBJ2-7	.	CATSREGSGSSYEQYF	TGTGCCACCAGCAGAGAGGGTAGCGGAAGCTCCTACGAGCAGTACTTC
TRBV7-9	.	TRBJ2-2	.	CASSLIPGDTGELFF	TGTGCCAGCAGCTTGATCCCAGGGGACACCGGGGAGCTGTTTTTT
TRBV30	.	TRBJ2-2	TRBD1	CAWTPTGVAGELFF	TGTGCCTGGACCCCCACAGGGGTGGCCGGGGAGCTGTTTTTT
TRBV4-2	.	TRBJ1-1	.	CASTPLDDRNTEAFF	TGTGCCAGCACCCCCCTTGACGACAGAAACACTGAAGCTTTCTTT
TRBV3-1/TRBV3-2	once	TRBJ1-6	TRBD1	CASSQGTGTNPPLHF	TGTGCCAGCAGCCAAGGGACAGGGACGAATCCACCCCTCCACTTT
TRBV27	.	TRBJ2-7	.	CASSPSPAYEQYF	TGTGCCAGCAGTCCATCTCCGGCCTACGAGCAGTACTTC
TRBV11-2	.	TRBJ2-6	.	CASSIWAGTGANVLTF	TGTGCCAGCAGCATATGGGCCGGGACTGGGGCCAACGTCCTGACTTTC
TRBV28	once	TRBJ1-3	.	CASSSWGRGNTIYF	TGTGCCAGCAGTTCTTGGGGGAGGGGAAACACCATATATTTT
TRBV11-2	.	TRBJ1-2	.	CASSLREGRENYGYTF	TGTGCCAGCAGCTTACGGGAGGGCAGGGAAAACTATGGCTACACCTTC
TRBV11-3	once	TRBJ2-1	.	CASSLGSGFYNEQFF	TGTGCCAGCAGCTTAGGTAGCGGATTTTACAATGAGCAGTTCTTC
TRBV9	.	TRBJ2-7	.	CASSVGDSYEQYF	TGTGCCAGCAGCGTTGGCGACAGCTACGAGCAGTACTTC
TRBV3-1/TRBV3-2	once	TRBJ1-2	TRBD1	CASSHSGTGLKVYTF	TGTGCCAGCAGCCACAGCGGGACAGGACTAAAGGTCTACACCTTC
TRBV27	.	TRBJ2-7	.	CASGTSKGREQYF	TGTGCCAGCGGCACTAGTAAGGGCCGCGAGCAGTACTTC
TRBV3-1/TRBV3-2	once	TRBJ1-3	.	CASSLGPFLAF	TGTGCCAGCAGCCTGGGACCCTTTTTGGCCTTT
TRBV3-1/TRBV3-2	.	TRBJ2-7	TRBD2	CASSQVGLEYEQYF	TGTGCCAGCAGCCAAGTGGGACTAGAGTACGAGCAGTACTTC
TRBV28	.	TRBJ2-3	.	CASTLGQFTDTQYF	TGTGCCAGCACCTTAGGGCAGTTTACAGATACGCAGTATTTT
TRBV2	once	TRBJ1-5	TRBD1	CASSKTGVGQPQHF	TGTGCCAGCAGTAAGACAGGGGTGGGTCAGCCCCAGCATTTT
TRBV18	.	TRBJ2-3	.	CASSPYTDTQYF	TGTGCCAGCTCACCTTACACAGATACGCAGTATTTT
TRBV5-1	.	TRBJ1-2	.	CASSLQSATGLNNYGYTF	TGCGCCAGCAGCTTGCAGTCCGCAACAGGACTAAATAACTATGGCTACACCTTC
TRBV28	.	TRBJ1-1	.	CASSLYRQMNTEAFF	TGTGCCAGCAGTTTATACAGGCAAATGAACACTGAAGCTTTCTTT
TRBV28	few	TRBJ1-4	.	CASGGFATTNEKLFF	TGTGCCAGCGGGGGCTTCGCTACAACTAATGAAAAACTGTTTTTT
TRBV6-1	.	TRBJ1-1	TRBD1	CASSAHARTGSGMSTEAFF	TGTGCCAGCAGTGCCCACGCGAGGACAGGGTCGGGTATGAGCACTGAAGCTTTCTTT
TRBV28	.	TRBJ2-5	.	CASSLDPSAQTQYF	TGTGCCAGCAGTTTAGATCCTAGCGCTCAGACCCAGTACTTC
TRBV18	.	TRBJ2-5	.	CASSQRQMAQETQYF	TGTGCCAGCTCACAACGACAGATGGCCCAAGAGACCCAGTACTTC
TRBV5-1	.	TRBJ2-6	.	CASSLINRAGANVLTF	TGCGCCAGCAGCCTAATAAACAGGGCTGGGGCCAACGTCCTGACTTTC
TRBV6-5	.	TRBJ1-5	.	CASTILGGNQPQHF	TGTGCCAGCACTATACTGGGTGGAAATCAGCCCCAGCATTTT
TRBV7-9	.	TRBJ2-3	.	CASSHNGLAPRTDTQYF	TGTGCCAGCAGCCACAACGGCCTAGCGCCACGCACAGATACGCAGTATTTT
TRBV7-9	.	TRBJ2-7	.	CASRPAGKGYEQYF	TGTGCCAGCCGCCCGGCGGGGAAAGGCTACGAGCAGTACTTC
TRBV7-2	.	TRBJ2-7	.	CASSQAGSLPREQYF	TGTGCCAGCAGCCAGGCCGGGAGCCTACCCCGCGAGCAGTACTTC
TRBV2	few	TRBJ2-7	TRBD1	CASSETGSPHEQYF	TGTGCCAGCAGTGAGACAGGGAGTCCCCACGAGCAGTACTTC
TRBV2	.	TRBJ2-3	.	CASSEAGLRVVDTQYF	TGTGCCAGCAGTGAGGCGGGATTGCGGGTTGTAGATACGCAGTATTTT
TRBV3-1/TRBV3-2	.	TRBJ2-5	TRBD2	CASNSAGLAAQETQYF	TGTGCCAGCAATTCTGCGGGACTAGCGGCCCAAGAGACCCAGTACTTC
TRBV7-9	.	TRBJ1-4	.	CASSLWTAEKLFF	TGTGCCAGCAGCTTGTGGACAGCTGAAAAACTGTTTTTT
TRBV27	.	TRBJ2-3	.	CASSLTGNTQYF	TGTGCCAGCAGTCTAACAGGGAATACGCAGTATTTT
TRBV9	.	TRBJ2-1	TRBD2	CASSVSGRGGDEQFF	TGTGCCAGCAGCGTTAGCGGGAGGGGAGGGGATGAGCAGTTCTTC
TRBV7-2	.	TRBJ2-1	TRBD2	CASSLVAGGPSEQFF	TGTGCCAGCAGCTTAGTGGCGGGAGGGCCTAGTGAGCAGTTCTTC
TRBV25-1	.	TRBJ1-1	.	CAGSVSGDTEAFF	TGTGCCGGCAGTGTGTCAGGGGACACTGAAGCTTTCTTT
TRBV5-1	.	TRBJ1-4	.	CASSSTVTGEKLFF	TGCGCCAGCAGCTCCACAGTTACAGGGGAAAAACTGTTTTTT
TRBV27	.	TRBJ2-7	.	CASSIHDRHLQYF	TGTGCCAGCAGTATCCACGACAGGCACCTTCAGTACTTC
TRBV14	.	TRBJ1-1	.	CASSAAGGTEAFF	TGTGCCAGCAGCGCTGCGGGGGGCACTGAAGCTTTCTTT
TRBV19	.	TRBJ2-1	TRBD2	CASSSTSGTFYNEQFF	TGTGCCAGTAGTTCCACTAGCGGGACCTTTTACAATGAGCAGTTCTTC